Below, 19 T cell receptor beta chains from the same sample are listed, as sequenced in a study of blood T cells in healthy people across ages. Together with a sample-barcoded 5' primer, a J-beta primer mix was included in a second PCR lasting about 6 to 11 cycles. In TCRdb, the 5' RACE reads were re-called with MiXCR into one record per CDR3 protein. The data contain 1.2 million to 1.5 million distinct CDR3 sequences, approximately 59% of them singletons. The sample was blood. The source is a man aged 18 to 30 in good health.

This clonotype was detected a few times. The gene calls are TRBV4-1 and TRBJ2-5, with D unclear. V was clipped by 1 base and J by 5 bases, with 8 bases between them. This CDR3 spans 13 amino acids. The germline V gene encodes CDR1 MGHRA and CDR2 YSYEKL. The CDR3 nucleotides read TGCGCCAGCAGCCAAGCCCCCTCGGAGACCCAGTACTTC. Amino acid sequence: CASSQAPSETQYF.

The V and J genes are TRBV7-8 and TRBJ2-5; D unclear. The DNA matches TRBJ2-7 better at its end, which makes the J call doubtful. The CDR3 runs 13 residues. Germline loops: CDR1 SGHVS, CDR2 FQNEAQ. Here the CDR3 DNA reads TGTGCCAGCAGCTCAGAGATAGGCTACGAGCAGTACTTC. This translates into CASSSEIGYEQYF.

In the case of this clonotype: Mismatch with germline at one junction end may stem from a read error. CDR3 DNA: TGTGCCAGCAGTACACAAGGGGTGGCTGGGGCCAACGTCCCGACTTTC. It encodes CASSTQGVAGANVPTF. The chain links TRBV12-3 or TRBV12-4 to TRBJ2-6; D may be TRBD1 (5 bases). The CDR3 covers 16 residues.

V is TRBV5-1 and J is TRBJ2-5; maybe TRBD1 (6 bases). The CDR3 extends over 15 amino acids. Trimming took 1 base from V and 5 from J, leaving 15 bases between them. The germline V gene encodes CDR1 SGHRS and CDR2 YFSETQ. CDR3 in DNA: TGCGCCAGCAGCTTGTTTCAGGGGCAAGGGGAGACCCAGTACTTC. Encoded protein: CASSLFQGQGETQYF.

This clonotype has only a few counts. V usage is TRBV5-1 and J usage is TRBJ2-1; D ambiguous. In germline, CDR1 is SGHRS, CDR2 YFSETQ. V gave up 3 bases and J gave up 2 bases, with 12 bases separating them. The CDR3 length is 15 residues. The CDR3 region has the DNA TGCGCCAGCAGCTCACGGGTCGGACCCTACAATGAGCAGTTCTTC. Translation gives CASSSRVGPYNEQFF.

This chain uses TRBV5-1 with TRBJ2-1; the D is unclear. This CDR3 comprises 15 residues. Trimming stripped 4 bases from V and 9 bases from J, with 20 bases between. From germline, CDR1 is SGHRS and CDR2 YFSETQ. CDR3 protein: CASSPYEWPSAEQFF. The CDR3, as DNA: TGCGCCAGCAGCCCCTACGAGTGGCCCTCGGCTGAGCAGTTCTTC. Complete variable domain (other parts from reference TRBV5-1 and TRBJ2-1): KAGVTQTPRYLIKTRGQQVTLSCSPISGHRSVSWYQQTPGQGLQFLFEYFSETQRNKGNFPGRFSGRQFSNSRSEMNVSTLELGDSALYLCASSPYEWPSAEQFFGPGTRLTVL.

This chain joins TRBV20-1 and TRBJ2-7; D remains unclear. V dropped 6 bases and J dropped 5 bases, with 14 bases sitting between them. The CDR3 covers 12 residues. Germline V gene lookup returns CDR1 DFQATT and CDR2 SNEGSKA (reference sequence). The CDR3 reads CSAYQAGNEQYF. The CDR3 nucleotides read TGCAGTGCGTATCAAGCTGGCAACGAGCAGTACTTC.

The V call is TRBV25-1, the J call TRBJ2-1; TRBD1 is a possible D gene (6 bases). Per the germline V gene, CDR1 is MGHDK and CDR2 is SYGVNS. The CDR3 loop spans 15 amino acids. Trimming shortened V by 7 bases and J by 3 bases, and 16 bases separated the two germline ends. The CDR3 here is CASKCDRCDYNEQFF. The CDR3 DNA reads TGTGCCAGCAAGTGCGACAGGTGCGACTACAATGAGCAGTTCTTC.

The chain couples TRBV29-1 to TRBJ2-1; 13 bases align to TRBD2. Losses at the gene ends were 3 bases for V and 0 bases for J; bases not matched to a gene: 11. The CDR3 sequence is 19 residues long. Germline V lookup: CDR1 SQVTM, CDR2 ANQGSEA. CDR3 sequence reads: CSVDESGLAGAVSYNEQFF. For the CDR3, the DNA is TGCAGCGTTGATGAATCCGGACTAGCGGGAGCTGTCTCCTACAATGAGCAGTTCTTC.

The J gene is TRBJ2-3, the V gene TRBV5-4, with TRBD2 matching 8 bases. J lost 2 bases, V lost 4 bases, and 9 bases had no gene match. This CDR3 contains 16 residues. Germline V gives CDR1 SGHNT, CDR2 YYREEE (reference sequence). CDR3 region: CASSRGASGHTDTQYF. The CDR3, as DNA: TGTGCCAGCAGCCGGGGGGCTAGCGGGCACACAGATACGCAGTATTTT.

DNA for the CDR3: TGTGCCAGCAGTAAAACAGGGCTCGGTGAGCAGTTCTTC. Translating gives CASSKTGLGEQFF. This sequence joins TRBV12-3 or TRBV12-4 and TRBJ2-1, with D possibly TRBD1 on 6 matching bases. This CDR3 has 13 residues. The ends were cut back, 5 bases at V and 9 bases at J, with 14 bases in the middle.

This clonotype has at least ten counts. The CDR3 is CASSQDSQETQYF. The DNA for the CDR3 is TGCGCCAGCAGCCAAGACAGCCAAGAGACCCAGTACTTC. The V and J genes are TRBV4-3 and TRBJ2-5; D not certain. The CDR3 spans 13 residues. The germline gives CDR1 LGHNA, CDR2 YSLEER. Trimming took off 0 bases at V and 1 base at J, with 3 bases between the two ends.

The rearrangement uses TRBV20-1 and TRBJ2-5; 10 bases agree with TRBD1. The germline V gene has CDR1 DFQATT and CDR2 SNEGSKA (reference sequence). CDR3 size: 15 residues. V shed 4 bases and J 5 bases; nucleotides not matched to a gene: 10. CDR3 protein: CSAIIQGQGWETQYF. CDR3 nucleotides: TGCAGTGCTATAATCCAGGGACAGGGGTGGGAGACCCAGTACTTC.

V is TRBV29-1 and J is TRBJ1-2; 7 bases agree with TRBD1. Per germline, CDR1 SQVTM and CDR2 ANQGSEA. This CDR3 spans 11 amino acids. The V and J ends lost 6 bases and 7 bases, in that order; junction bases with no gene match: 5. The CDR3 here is CSVLAGGGYTF. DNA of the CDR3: TGCAGCGTGCTCGCAGGGGGTGGCTACACCTTC.

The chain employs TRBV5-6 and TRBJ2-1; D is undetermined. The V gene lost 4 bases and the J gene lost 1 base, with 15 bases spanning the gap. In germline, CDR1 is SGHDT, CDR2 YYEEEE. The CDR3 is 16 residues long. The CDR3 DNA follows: TGTGCCAGCAGCCACTGGACGGCCGAGTCCTACAATGAGCAGTTCTTC. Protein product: CASSHWTAESYNEQFF.

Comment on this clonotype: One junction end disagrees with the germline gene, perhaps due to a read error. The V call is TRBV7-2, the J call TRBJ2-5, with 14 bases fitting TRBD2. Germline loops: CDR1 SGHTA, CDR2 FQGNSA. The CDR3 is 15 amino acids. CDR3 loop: CASSFGTSGGNEQYF. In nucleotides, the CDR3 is TGTGCCAGCAGCTTCGGGACTAGCGGGGGAAATGAGCAGTACTTT.

CDR3 sequence reads: CASSPQGRSPDTQYF. The DNA of the CDR3 is TGTGCCAGCAGCCCACAGGGCCGGAGCCCAGATACGCAGTATTTT. V usage is TRBV7-2 and J usage is TRBJ2-3; a weak D match, TRBD1 (6 bases). V lost 5 bases and J lost 4, with 16 bases in between. Germline CDR1 is SGHTA and CDR2 is FQGNSA. The CDR3 consists of 15 residues.

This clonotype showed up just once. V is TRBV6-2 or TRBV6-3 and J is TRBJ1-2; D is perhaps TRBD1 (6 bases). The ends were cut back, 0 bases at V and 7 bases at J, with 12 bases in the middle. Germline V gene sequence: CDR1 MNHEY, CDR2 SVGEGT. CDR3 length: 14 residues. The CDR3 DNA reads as TGTGCCAGCAGTTACTCGAGAGGGGGTGCTGGCTACACCTTC. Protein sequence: CASSYSRGGAGYTF.

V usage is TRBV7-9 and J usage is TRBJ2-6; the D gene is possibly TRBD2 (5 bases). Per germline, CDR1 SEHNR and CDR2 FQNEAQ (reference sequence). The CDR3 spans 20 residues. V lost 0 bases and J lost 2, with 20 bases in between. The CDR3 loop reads CASSLAGEGSSYPGANVLTF. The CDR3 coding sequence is TGTGCCAGCAGCTTAGCAGGAGAGGGTTCCAGCTACCCTGGGGCCAACGTCCTGACTTTC.